This T cell receptor beta chain was found in a study of T cell responses to AZD1222 COVID-19 vaccine. V lost 4 bases and J lost 0, with 12 bases in between. The CDR3 runs 15 residues. Germline assignment: CDR1 MNHEY and CDR2 SVGEGT. Measured with immunoSEQ multiplex PCR; TCRdb has only the in-frame clones, and not every one. This sample has about 44,000 clones, with over 60% found just once. The sample was peripheral blood, taken on day 0 of AZD1222 vaccination. This chain links TRBV6-2 or TRBV6-3 with TRBJ1-1; D not certain. The clonotype was recovered from an adult in good health. The CDR3 here is CASSSLTTVNTEAFF. The CDR3 nucleotides read TGTGCCAGCAGTTCCCTTACGACGGTGAACACTGAAGCTTTCTTT.